The source of this T cell receptor beta chain is a study of shared clonotypes between healthy human individuals. For the study at large: The people who gave samples were two women and a few men aged 18 to 49. Plates per donor: three CD4 naive, three CD4 memory, two CD8 naive, one CD8 memory. Broader study findings: Relative to their counterparts shared across all four donors, non-shared clonotypes exhibited diminished generation probabilities. Naive subsets, compared against memory subsets, generally had larger estimated richness values.

Here immunoSEQ multiplex PCR was the method, and the copy in TCRdb shows in-frame clones only, minus some. The sample holds millions of clones; approximately 94% are singletons and the top ten take more than 1.5%. Germline V gene lookup returns CDR1 SGHAT and CDR2 FQNNGV. The CDR3 is made up of 12 amino acids. V was shortened by 2 bases and J by 0 bases, with 1 base between the two germline ends. Terminally differentiated effector memory CD45RA+ cells were excluded by CCR7 positive selection of CD45RO-negative cells. Of note for this clone: Its cognate antigen is unknown.

The clonotype originates from a man between 18 and 35 years old in good health. Some clones in this sample may be carry-over from other donors' samples. Specimen: naive CD8+ T cells from PBMCs. V usage is TRBV11-2 and J usage is TRBJ2-5; D unresolved. CDR3 nucleotides: TGTGCCAGCAGCTTACACCAAGAGACCCAGTACTTC. This translates into CASSLHQETQYF.